One sample yielded the 30 T cell receptor beta chains listed below, sequenced in a study of blood T cells in healthy people across ages. For the second PCR, which ran for about 7 to 11 cycles, a sample-barcoded 5' primer and a J-beta primer mix were used. MiXCR was run by TCRdb on the 5' RACE reads, yielding one entry per CDR3 protein. The table includes some 1.6 million distinct CDR3 sequences, about 35% detected once. Material: blood. All receptors come from a woman aged 25 to 45 in good health.

The chain carries TRBV7-9 and TRBJ2-1; 7 bases align to TRBD2. V shed 5 bases and J 3 bases; nucleotides not matched to a gene: 16. Germline V lookup: CDR1 SEHNR, CDR2 FQNEAQ (reference sequence). The CDR3 spans 18 residues. CDR3 sequence: CASSRLSLAETYYNEQFF. For the CDR3, the DNA is TGTGCCAGCAGCCGCTTAAGCCTAGCGGAGACCTACTACAATGAGCAGTTCTTC.

This chain joins TRBV11-2 and TRBJ2-1, with 10 bases that match TRBD2. Germline V gene lookup returns CDR1 SGHAT and CDR2 FQNNGV. V was pared by 0 bases and J by 9 bases, with 5 bases of the junction left unmatched. The CDR3 has 15 amino acids. This CDR3 reads CASSLEASGSAEQFF. CDR3 in DNA: TGTGCCAGCAGCTTAGAAGCTAGCGGGAGTGCTGAGCAGTTCTTC. The whole variable domain, filled in from reference TRBV11-2 and TRBJ2-1, reads EAGVAQSPRYKIIEKRQSVAFWCNPISGHATLYWYQQILGQGPKLLIQFQNNGVVDDSQLPKDRFSAERLKGVDSTLKIQPAKLEDSAVYLCASSLEASGSAEQFFGPGTRLTVL.

The chain is built from TRBV15 and TRBJ2-7; 9 nucleotides align to TRBD1. This CDR3 is 17 amino acids long. After removal of 1 base from V and 3 bases from J, the junction contained 10 bases not matched to a gene. Germline CDR1 LNHNV, CDR2 YYDKDF (reference sequence). The CDR3 spells CATSRVGQGSWDYEQYF. DNA for the CDR3: TGTGCCACCAGCAGAGTGGGACAGGGCTCTTGGGACTACGAGCAGTACTTC.

This clonotype has more than one count but fewer than ten. The chain carries TRBV7-9 and TRBJ2-1, with D hard to call. Trimming left V 1 base short and J 12 bases short, with 10 bases between. This CDR3 is 12 amino acids long. Germline V gives CDR1 SEHNR, CDR2 FQNEAQ (reference sequence). The CDR3: CASSLGGLGQFF. The CDR3 DNA is TGTGCCAGCAGCTTAGGGGGTTTGGGGCAGTTCTTC. Variable domain in full (rest from reference TRBV7-9 and TRBJ2-1): DTGVSQNPRHKITKRGQNVTFRCDPISEHNRLYWYRQTLGQGPEFLTYFQNEAQLEKSRLLSDRFSAERPKGSFSTLEIQRTEQGDSAMYLCASSLGGLGQFFGPGTRLTVL.

This clonotype was counted a few times. This sequence joins TRBV9 and TRBJ2-7; D is unclear. Trimming removed 5 bases from V and 4 bases from J, with 19 bases in between. CDR3 length equals 15 residues. Germline-derived CDR1 and CDR2 are SGDLS and YYNGEE. For the CDR3, the DNA is TGTGCCAGCAGTGGCATGGCTCCGGCGGATTACGAGCAGTACTTC. Translating gives CASSGMAPADYEQYF. Together with reference TRBV9 and TRBJ2-7, the CDR3 gives the full variable domain: DSGVTQTPKHLITATGQRVTLRCSPRSGDLSVYWYQQSLDQGLQFLIQYYNGEERAKGNILERFSAQQFPDLHSELNLSSLELGDSALYFCASSGMAPADYEQYFGPGTRLTVT.

The J gene is TRBJ1-2, the V gene TRBV9, with D possibly TRBD1 on 5 matching bases. Germline V CDR1 and CDR2: SGDLS, YYNGEE. The CDR3 has 15 amino acids. V was trimmed by 2 bases and J by 1 base, leaving 12 bases between them. CDR3 sequence: CASSVWTGVNYGYTF. For the CDR3, the DNA is TGTGCCAGCAGCGTTTGGACGGGGGTTAACTATGGCTACACCTTC.

The table lists this clonotype with a few counts. The V call is TRBV6-5, the J call TRBJ2-1; maybe TRBD2 (5 bases). Germline V gene data show CDR1 as MNHEY and CDR2 as SVGAGI. V lost 10 bases to trimming and J lost 5 bases, with 9 bases between them. The CDR3 totals 11 residues. The CDR3 sequence is CAIRGHNEQFF. CDR3 nucleotide sequence: TGTGCCATCCGAGGGCACAATGAGCAGTTCTTC.

V is TRBV3-1 and J is TRBJ2-1, with D hard to call. Germline V gene data show CDR1 as LGHDT and CDR2 as YNNKEL (reference sequence). The CDR3 covers 17 residues. Trimming left V 0 bases short and J 5 bases short, with 17 bases between. CDR3 amino acids: CASSQELRHRGNNEQFF. The CDR3, as DNA: TGTGCCAGCAGCCAAGAACTCAGGCATAGAGGAAACAATGAGCAGTTCTTC.

This clonotype occurred a few times. The V and J genes are TRBV12-3 or TRBV12-4 and TRBJ1-2; the D gene is possibly TRBD1 (5 bases). The V gene lost 1 base and the J gene lost 3 bases, with 12 bases spanning the gap. This CDR3 is built from 15 residues. For the CDR3, the DNA is TGTGCCAGCAGTTTAGGGGGGTTTAGTGACTATGGCTACACCTTC. Its protein is CASSLGGFSDYGYTF.

The genes are TRBV20-1 and TRBJ1-1, with 7 bases fitting TRBD1. CDR1 DFQATT and CDR2 SNEGSKA come from the germline V gene (reference sequence). The CDR3 loop spans 14 amino acids. V was clipped by 2 bases and J by 6 bases; unmatched bases: 9. The CDR3 here is CSARPRQGWAEAFF. CDR3 DNA: TGCAGTGCTAGACCCCGACAGGGATGGGCTGAAGCTTTCTTT.

This clonotype was detected only a few times. The chain has TRBV9 and TRBJ1-6, with D unclear. This CDR3 contains 15 residues. Trimming shortened V by 0 bases and J by 4 bases, and 8 bases separated the two germline ends. Per the germline V gene, CDR1 is SGDLS and CDR2 is YYNGEE. The CDR3 protein is CASSVDLAYNSPLHF. The DNA for the CDR3 is TGTGCCAGCAGCGTAGATTTGGCGTATAATTCACCCCTCCACTTT.

V and J are TRBV20-1 and TRBJ2-5; D possibly uses TRBD1 or TRBD2 (5 bases each). The CDR3 runs to 14 residues. Germline-derived CDR1 and CDR2 are DFQATT and SNEGSKA (reference sequence). Trimming cost V 4 bases and J 3 bases, with 15 bases left between them. The DNA for the CDR3 is TGCAGTGCTATGACCGGGACCCCTGAAGAGACCCAGTACTTC. This encodes CSAMTGTPEETQYF.

This chain connects TRBV13 to TRBJ1-1; D remains ambiguous. This CDR3 contains 15 residues. Germline V lookup: CDR1 PRHDT, CDR2 FYEKMQ (reference sequence). V was clipped by 2 bases and J by 4 bases, with 14 bases between them. The DNA for the CDR3 is TGTGCCAGCAGCTTAAGGCTCCGGGGTCGCACTGAAGCTTTCTTT. It translates to CASSLRLRGRTEAFF.

The rearrangement joins TRBV5-1 to TRBJ1-1; no clear D gene. Deletions cut 1 base from V and 1 base from J, with 11 bases between. Germline V gene data show CDR1 as SGHRS and CDR2 as YFSETQ. The CDR3 loop spans 15 amino acids. CDR3 bases: TGCGCCAGCAGCTTGCAGAGTACCAAGAACACTGAAGCTTTCTTT. It translates to CASSLQSTKNTEAFF.

The V gene is TRBV20-1, the J gene TRBJ2-5; D remains unclear. Trimming removed 6 bases at V and 7 bases at J, with 24 bases between. The CDR3 contains 15 residues. Germline CDR1 and CDR2: DFQATT and SNEGSKA (reference sequence). The CDR3 spells CSAAPPGGPWGTQYF. As DNA, the CDR3 is TGCAGTGCCGCCCCCCCCGGCGGCCCATGGGGGACCCAGTACTTC.

J is TRBJ2-1 and V is TRBV5-1; 10 bases line up with TRBD2. The V gene's germline CDR1 is SGHRS and CDR2 YFSETQ. CDR3 length equals 16 residues. The junction had 6 bases not matched to a gene; V was cut back by 0 bases and J by 6 bases. Here the CDR3 reads CASSLGSSGGSNEQFF. The CDR3, as DNA: TGCGCCAGCAGCTTGGGTTCTAGCGGGGGATCCAATGAGCAGTTCTTC. The whole variable domain, remainder taken from reference TRBV5-1 and TRBJ2-1, is KAGVTQTPRYLIKTRGQQVTLSCSPISGHRSVSWYQQTPGQGLQFLFEYFSETQRNKGNFPGRFSGRQFSNSRSEMNVSTLELGDSALYLCASSLGSSGGSNEQFFGPGTRLTVL.

The table lists this clonotype with many counts. The chain is built from TRBV28 and TRBJ2-3, with D possibly TRBD1 on 6 matching bases. The V and J ends lost 5 bases and 3 bases respectively, with 18 bases between them. Germline CDR1 MDHEN, CDR2 SYDVKM. The CDR3 length is 16 residues. CDR3 DNA: TGTGCCAGCAGTACGCCATGGTTAACAGGGACAGATACGCAGTATTTT. The encoded protein is CASSTPWLTGTDTQYF. The entire variable domain, with the rest obtained from reference TRBV28 and TRBJ2-3, is as follows: DVKVTQSSRYLVKRTGEKVFLECVQDMDHENMFWYRQDPGLGLRLIYFSYDVKMKEKGDIPEGYSVSREKKERFSLILESASTNQTSMYLCASSTPWLTGTDTQYFGPGTRLTVL.

The chain employs TRBV12-3 or TRBV12-4 and TRBJ2-7, with D possibly matching TRBD1 (6 bases). V was shortened by 10 bases and J by 6 bases, with 19 bases between the two germline ends. CDR3 length equals 13 residues. The CDR3 DNA reads TGTGCCACCCGTACCACCGTACAGGGCGAGCAGTACTTC. Amino acids: CATRTTVQGEQYF.

This clonotype was detected only a few times. The chain has TRBV4-1 and TRBJ1-2, with D uncertain. From germline, CDR1 is MGHRA and CDR2 YSYEKL. Trimming took 0 bases from V and 8 from J, leaving 19 bases between them. The CDR3 covers 16 residues. This CDR3 reads CASSQESHVVLRGYTF. DNA for the CDR3: TGCGCCAGCAGCCAAGAATCCCACGTCGTTCTTCGAGGCTACACCTTC.

The rearrangement links TRBV11-2 to TRBJ2-3, with TRBD2 matching over 7 bases. V trimming: 4 bases; J trimming: 1 base; junction bases outside the gene matches: 8. Germline loops: CDR1 SGHAT, CDR2 FQNNGV. The CDR3 contains 16 residues. The chain's CDR3 is CASSSQISGGTDTQYF. The CDR3 DNA reads as TGTGCCAGCAGCTCCCAAATAAGCGGGGGCACAGATACGCAGTATTTT.

The chain links TRBV4-1 to TRBJ1-1; weak D call: TRBD1 (6 bases). Germline loops: CDR1 MGHRA, CDR2 YSYEKL. The CDR3 contains 15 residues. The germline V and J ends were trimmed by 3 bases and 5 bases, with 16 bases remaining between them. This CDR3 reads CASSQVQGTLTEAFF. The CDR3 DNA reads TGCGCCAGCAGCCAGGTCCAGGGGACTCTAACTGAAGCTTTCTTT.

The V gene is TRBV5-1, the J gene TRBJ2-4, with 9 nucleotides matching TRBD1. CDR1 is SGHRS, CDR2 YFSETQ, per germline. V dropped 0 bases and J dropped 5; count of bases not matched to a gene: 15. This CDR3 spans 19 amino acids. CDR3 in amino acids: CASSLAILAGTGLENIQYF. CDR3 bases: TGCGCCAGCAGCTTGGCGATTTTGGCCGGGACAGGGTTAGAAAACATTCAGTACTTC.

The chain couples TRBV27 to TRBJ2-1; 10 bases agree with TRBD2. The CDR3 is 16 residues long. Germline-derived CDR1 and CDR2 are MNHEY and SMNVEV (reference sequence). J was trimmed by 6 bases and V by 6 bases; bases with no gene match: 11. CDR3 coding DNA: TGTGCCAGCAGCTACCTAACTAGCGGGGCCTGCAATGAGCAGTTCTTC. This encodes CASSYLTSGACNEQFF.

This chain links TRBV4-1 with TRBJ1-6; D remains ambiguous. This CDR3 comprises 15 residues. The V gene's germline CDR1 is MGHRA and CDR2 YSYEKL. Trimming removed 2 bases from V and 6 bases from J, with 11 bases in between. CDR3 region: CASSQQPMINSPLHF. Here the CDR3 DNA reads TGCGCCAGCAGCCAACAGCCTATGATTAATTCACCCCTCCACTTT.

The chain is built from TRBV28 and TRBJ2-5; D remains unclear. Trimming stripped 10 bases from V and 1 base from J, with 10 bases between. CDR1 is MDHEN, CDR2 SYDVKM, per germline. The CDR3 runs 12 residues. The CDR3 region is CATAAPQETQYF. In nucleotides, the CDR3 is TGTGCCACCGCCGCCCCCCAAGAGACCCAGTACTTC.

In regard to this clonotype: With a much larger clone just one base away, this may be a read error. The chain uses TRBV29-1 and TRBJ2-7; D unresolved. Germline lookup yields CDR1 SQVTM and CDR2 ANQGSEA. This CDR3 is built from 12 residues. V lost 4 bases to trimming and J lost 5 bases, with 12 bases between them. The DNA of the CDR3 is TGCAGCGTTGTCTCAGACGGAGACGAGCAGTACTTC. The encoded protein is CSVVSDGDEQYF.

This chain connects TRBV7-7 to TRBJ1-1, with a tentative D call TRBD1 (5 bases). Germline V gene lookup returns CDR1 SSHAT and CDR2 FNYEAQ (reference sequence). Trimming took 4 bases from V and 0 from J, leaving 27 bases between them. The CDR3 runs 20 residues. CDR3 DNA sequence: TGTGCCAGCAGCTCCCCCTCCGCGTCTCGGGACGGCTTTATGAACACTGAAGCTTTCTTT. Protein: CASSSPSASRDGFMNTEAFF.

J is TRBJ2-1 and V is TRBV11-2; D ambiguous. This CDR3 comprises 13 residues. V was shortened by 4 bases and J by 8 bases, with 12 bases between the two germline ends. Germline V gene sequence: CDR1 SGHAT, CDR2 FQNNGV. The DNA of the CDR3 is TGTGCCAGCAGCTCGATTAGCTGGGATGAGCAGTTCTTC. It codes for CASSSISWDEQFF.

Only a few counts were recorded for this clonotype. The chain combines TRBV4-1 with TRBJ1-6; no reliable D call. CDR3 length: 12 amino acids. Germline lookup yields CDR1 MGHRA and CDR2 YSYEKL. V lost 5 bases to trimming and J lost 8 bases, with 7 bases between them. CDR3 loop: CASSFTDSPLHF. The CDR3 bases are TGCGCCAGCAGCTTCACCGATTCACCCCTCCACTTT.

This clonotype was picked up a small number of times. V usage is TRBV7-9 and J usage is TRBJ2-3; D might be TRBD1 or TRBD2, each matching 5 bases. Germline V gene data show CDR1 as SEHNR and CDR2 as FQNEAQ (reference sequence). The CDR3 loop spans 14 amino acids. Trimming stripped 3 bases from V and 6 bases from J, with 13 bases between. The chain's CDR3 is CASSLRGLGDTQYF. The CDR3 DNA reads TGTGCCAGCAGCTTGAGGGGCTTGGGGGATACGCAGTATTTT.